The next 3 T cell receptor beta chains were all read from a single sample in a study of a mutant IDH1 vaccine in newly diagnosed glioma. Indicated time point: baseline, week 1 (first vaccination visit). Treatment: pre-vaccination baseline after standard-of-care therapy. Here immunoSEQ multiplex PCR was the method, and the copy in TCRdb shows in-frame clones only, minus some. This table has approximately 92,000 clones, about four fifths appearing once. The sample was PBMCs, taken from a glioma patient treated with radiotherapy, temozolomide or both. These receptors were collected from a man aged 35 to 55 with glioma.

This clone was found a few times. The chain combines TRBV4-3 with TRBJ2-5, with TRBD1 matching 11 bases. V gave up 0 bases and J gave up 6 bases; unmatched junction bases: 9. Germline assignment: CDR1 LGHNA and CDR2 YSLEER. The CDR3 sequence is 17 residues long. The CDR3 region has the DNA TGCGCCAGCAGCCAAGATTATTCGGGACAGGGGGGACAGACCCAGTACTTC. Its protein is CASSQDYSGQGGQTQYF.

This chain uses TRBV18 with TRBJ1-2, with 7 bases fitting TRBD1. CDR3 length equals 15 residues. Germline CDR1 KGHSH, CDR2 LQKENI. Unmatched junction bases numbered 4, after V lost 1 base and J lost 2 bases. CDR3 DNA: TGTGCCAGCTCACCACTTCCGGGACAGAACTATGGCTACACCTTC. Its translation: CASSPLPGQNYGYTF.

The chain recombines TRBV28 with TRBJ2-7; 8 nucleotides align to TRBD1. With 5 bases clipped from V and 2 bases from J, the junction kept 11 bases outside the gene matches. Germline CDR1 and CDR2: MDHEN and SYDVKM. The CDR3 extends over 16 amino acids. The CDR3 here is CASSMMTGAKTYEQYF. The CDR3 DNA is TGTGCCAGCAGTATGATGACAGGGGCCAAAACCTACGAGCAGTACTTC.